The sequence of this T cell receptor beta chain was determined in a study of T cells after posttransplantation cyclophosphamide. General study points: Blood and skin or GI T cell repertoires showed limited TRB overlap. Donor CD8+ memory clones often dominated recipient blood repertoires at later times. Recipient CMV seropositivity and CMV reactivation strongly tracked TRB clonality.

Germline CDR1 MDHEN, CDR2 SYDVKM. The V gene lost 3 bases and the J gene lost 8 bases, with 10 bases spanning the gap. This CDR3 has 12 residues. Treatment was busulfan-fludarabine conditioning, a marrow graft, and cyclophosphamide on days +3 and +4. This clone ranks as medium-sized. Antigen: not known. Clones were read by immunoSEQ multiplex PCR, and TCRdb kept only the in-frame ones, dropping some. In total the sample includes 2,000 to 3,000 clones, none of them seen once. This receptor was identified in a female patient in her 50s who received an allogeneic stem cell transplant from a related donor, was CMV-positive, and had no GVHD. A share of the T cells may be of graft donor origin. The V call is TRBV28, the J call TRBJ1-1; possible D gene TRBD1, 5 bases. The sample was PBMCs, taken 32 days after allogeneic stem cell transplant with posttransplant cyclophosphamide. The CDR3 bases are TGTGCCAGCAGTTTCCTAGGGGCGGAAGCTTTCTTT. Translation: CASSFLGAEAFF.